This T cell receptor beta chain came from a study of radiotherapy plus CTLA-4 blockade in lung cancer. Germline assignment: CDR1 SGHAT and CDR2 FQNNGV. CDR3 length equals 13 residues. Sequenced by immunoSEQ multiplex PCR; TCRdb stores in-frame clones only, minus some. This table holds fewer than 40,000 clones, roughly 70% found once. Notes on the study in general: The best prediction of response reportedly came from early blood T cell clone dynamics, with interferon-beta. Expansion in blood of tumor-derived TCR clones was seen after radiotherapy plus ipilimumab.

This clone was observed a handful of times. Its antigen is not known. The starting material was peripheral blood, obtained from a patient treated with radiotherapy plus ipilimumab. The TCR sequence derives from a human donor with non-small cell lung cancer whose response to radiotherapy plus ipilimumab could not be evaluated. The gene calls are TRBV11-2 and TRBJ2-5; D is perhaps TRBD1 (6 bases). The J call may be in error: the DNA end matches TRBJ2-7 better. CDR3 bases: TGTGCCAGCAGCCCACGGGACAACTACGAGCAGTACTTC. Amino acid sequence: CASSPRDNYEQYF.